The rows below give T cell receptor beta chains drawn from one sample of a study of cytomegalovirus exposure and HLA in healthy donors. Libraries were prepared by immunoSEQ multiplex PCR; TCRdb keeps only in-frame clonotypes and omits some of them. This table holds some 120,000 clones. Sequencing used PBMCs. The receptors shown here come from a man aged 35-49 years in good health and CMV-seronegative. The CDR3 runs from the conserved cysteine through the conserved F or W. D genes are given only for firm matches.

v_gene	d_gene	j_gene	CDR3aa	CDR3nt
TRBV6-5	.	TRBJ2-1	CASSYSMIQGGQFF	TGTGCCAGCAGTTACTCGATGATCCAGGGAGGGCAGTTCTTC
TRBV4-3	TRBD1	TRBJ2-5	CASSQGVGSRGQETQYF	TGCGCCAGCAGCCAAGGGGTGGGGAGCAGGGGGCAAGAGACCCAGTACTTC
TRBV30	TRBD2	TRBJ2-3	CAWGVSGWSTDTQYF	TGTGCCTGGGGCGTTAGCGGGTGGTCGACAGATACGCAGTATTTT
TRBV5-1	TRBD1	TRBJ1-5	CASSSPGQPFDQPQHF	TGCGCCAGCAGCTCCCCGGGACAGCCTTTCGATCAGCCCCAGCATTTT
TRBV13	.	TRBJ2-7	CASSRGLGYEQYF	TGTGCCAGCAGCCGCGGACTGGGCTACGAGCAGTACTTC
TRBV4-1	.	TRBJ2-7	CASSLASGQNYEQYF	TGCGCCAGCAGCCTCGCCTCGGGACAAAACTACGAGCAGTACTTC
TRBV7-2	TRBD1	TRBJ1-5	CASGRQGNSNQPQHF	TGTGCCAGCGGTAGACAGGGGAATAGCAATCAGCCCCAGCATTTT
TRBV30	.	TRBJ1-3	CAWSAGSGNTIYF	TGTGCCTGGAGTGCGGGTTCTGGAAACACCATATATTTT
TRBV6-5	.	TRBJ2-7	CASISPVPSYEQYF	TGTGCCAGCATTTCGCCAGTACCCTCCTACGAGCAGTACTTC
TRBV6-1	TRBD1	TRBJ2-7	CATDWDRSYEQYF	TGTGCCACCGATTGGGACAGGAGCTACGAGCAGTACTTC
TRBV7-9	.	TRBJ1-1	CASRPTGGTEAFF	TGTGCCAGCAGACCAACCGGGGGCACTGAAGCTTTCTTT
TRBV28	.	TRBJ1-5	CALSAVSNQPQHF	TGTGCCCTCTCCGCAGTTAGCAATCAGCCCCAGCATTTT
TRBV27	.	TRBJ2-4	CASSPVAKNIQYF	TGTGCCAGCAGCCCCGTGGCCAAAAACATTCAGTACTTC
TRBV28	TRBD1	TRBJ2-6	CASGSGTGRSGANVLTF	TGTGCCAGCGGCTCCGGGACAGGACGCTCTGGGGCCAACGTCCTGACTTTC
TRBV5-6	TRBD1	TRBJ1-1	CASSLEAGGYNTEAFF	TGTGCCAGCAGCTTGGAAGCAGGGGGCTACAACACTGAAGCTTTCTTT
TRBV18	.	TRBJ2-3	CASSPPSREGGTDTQYF	TGTGCCAGCTCACCACCCTCCAGGGAAGGCGGCACAGATACGCAGTATTTT
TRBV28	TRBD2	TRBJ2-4	CGTHSGPPGDIQYF	TGTGGGACTCATAGCGGGCCCCCCGGAGACATTCAGTACTTC
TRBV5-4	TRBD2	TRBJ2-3	CASSSPSSGSTDTQYF	TGTGCCAGCAGCTCGCCTTCTAGCGGCAGCACAGATACGCAGTATTTT
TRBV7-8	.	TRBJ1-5	CASSVEGRDQPQHF	TGTGCCAGCAGCGTCGAGGGCCGGGATCAGCCCCAGCATTTT
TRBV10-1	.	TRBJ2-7	CASTPGEEGLHYEQYF	TGCGCCAGCACCCCCGGAGAGGAGGGACTCCACTACGAGCAGTACTTC
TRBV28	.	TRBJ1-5	CASSNNRLGNQPQHF	TGTGCCAGCAGTAACAACAGGTTAGGGAATCAGCCCCAGCATTTT
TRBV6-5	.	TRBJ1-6	CASSYSKSQGSSPLHF	TGTGCCAGCAGTTACTCGAAGTCCCAGGGGAGTTCACCCCTCCACTTT
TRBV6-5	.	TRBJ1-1	CASSSGRMRTEAFF	TGTGCCAGCAGTTCGGGAAGAATGCGGACTGAAGCTTTCTTT
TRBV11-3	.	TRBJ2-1	CASSSQNDNEQFF	TGTGCCAGCAGCTCCCAGAATGACAATGAGCAGTTCTTC
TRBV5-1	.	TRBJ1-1	CASAQGLMNTEAFF	TGCGCCAGCGCCCAGGGACTGATGAACACTGAAGCTTTCTTT
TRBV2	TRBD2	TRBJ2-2	CASTRLAGAVGELFF	TGTGCCAGCACCCGACTAGCGGGAGCGGTCGGGGAGCTGTTTTTT
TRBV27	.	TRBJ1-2	CASRLTGNYGYTF	TGTGCCAGCAGGCTGACAGGCAACTATGGCTACACCTTC
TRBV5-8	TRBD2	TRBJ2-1	CASSSFRTSAGNEQFF	TGTGCCAGCAGCTCATTTCGGACTAGCGCGGGCAATGAGCAGTTCTTC
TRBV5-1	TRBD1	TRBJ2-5	CASSSNRGLGETQYF	TGCGCCAGCAGCTCCAACAGGGGATTAGGAGAGACCCAGTACTTC
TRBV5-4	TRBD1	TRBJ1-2	CASSQDRVIGYTF	TGTGCCAGCAGCCAGGACAGGGTGATTGGCTACACCTTC
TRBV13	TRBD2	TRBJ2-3	CASSLIAGGGDTDTQYF	TGTGCCAGCAGCCTCATAGCGGGAGGCGGGGATACAGATACGCAGTATTTT
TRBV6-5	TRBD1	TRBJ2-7	CASTRTGSSYEQYF	TGTGCCAGCACTAGGACAGGGAGCTCCTACGAGCAGTACTTC
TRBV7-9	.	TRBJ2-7	CASSLGPGEQYF	TGTGCCAGCAGCTTAGGGCCCGGGGAGCAGTACTTC
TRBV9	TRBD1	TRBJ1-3	CASSLQGYGNTIYF	TGTGCCAGCAGCTTACAGGGGTATGGAAACACCATATATTTT
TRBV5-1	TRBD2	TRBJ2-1	CASSLKDSGSKNEQFF	TGCGCCAGCAGCTTGAAAGATAGCGGGAGTAAGAATGAGCAGTTCTTC
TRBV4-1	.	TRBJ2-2	CASSQAPTLAAGELFF	TGCGCCAGCAGCCAAGCGCCGACACTAGCCGCCGGGGAGCTGTTTTTT
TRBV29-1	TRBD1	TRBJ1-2	CSVGQGATNGYTF	TGCAGCGTGGGACAGGGCGCTACTAATGGCTACACCTTC
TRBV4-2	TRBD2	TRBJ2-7	CASSQDVYRLAGGRSSYEQYF	TGTGCCAGCAGCCAAGATGTGTACCGGCTAGCGGGAGGGCGAAGCTCCTACGAGCAGTACTTC